This TCR beta chain appears in the sequencing data of a study of identical twins. This CDR3 is built from 17 residues. Unmatched junction bases numbered 8, after V lost 3 bases and J lost 7 bases. CDR1 is LGHNA and CDR2 is YSLEER in the germline V gene. TCRdb re-called the 5' RACE reads through MiXCR, storing one row per CDR3 protein. The profile shows 350,000 to 450,000 distinct CDR3 sequences, roughly 20% of them singletons. The V and J genes are TRBV4-3 and TRBJ2-1, with 14 bases lining up with TRBD2. The sample comprised naive T cells sorted from blood. This TCR was recovered from a man between 45 and 60 years old in good health. The CDR3 here is CASSQMTGTSGGNEQFF. Written as DNA, the CDR3 is TGCGCCAGCAGCCAGATGACCGGGACTAGCGGGGGTAATGAGCAGTTCTTC.